Below, 3 T cell receptor beta chains from the same sample are listed, as sequenced in a study of shared clonotypes between healthy human individuals. Clones were sequenced by immunoSEQ multiplex PCR, and TCRdb holds only the in-frame ones, with some missing. The sample records about 2.4 million clones, around nine tenths being singletons. Sequenced sample: naive CD4+ T cells sorted from blood. Subset of the sample: CD45RA+ positively selected. The origin of the receptors is a young man in good health.

The V and J genes are TRBV10-3 and TRBJ2-7; D is unresolved. The V end lost 11 bases, the J end lost 6 bases, and 8 bases lay between the germline ends. This CDR3 comprises 9 residues. CDR1 is ENHRY, CDR2 SYGVKD, per germline. CDR3: CAPKTEQYF. In nucleotides, the CDR3 is TGTGCCCCCAAAACCGAGCAGTACTTC.

As for this clone: The sample carries other DNA sequences with the same CDR3. The V and J genes are TRBV18 and TRBJ2-7; D not resolved. This CDR3 comprises 13 residues. Germline V gene sequence: CDR1 KGHSH, CDR2 LQKENI. Trimming cost V 3 bases and J 5 bases, with 11 bases left between them. CDR3 in amino acids: CASSPPGDNEQYF. As DNA, the CDR3 is TGTGCCAGCTCACCCCCTGGGGATAACGAGCAGTACTTC.

V usage is TRBV10-3 and J usage is TRBJ2-7; D is tentatively TRBD1 or TRBD2 (6 bases each). Germline CDR1 ENHRY, CDR2 SYGVKD. CDR3 length: 16 residues. V lost 0 bases, J lost 4 bases, and 16 bases lay in between. CDR3 in DNA: TGTGCCATCAGTGAGTCGGATAGGGGGGCTGGGTACGAGCAGTACTTC. Protein: CAISESDRGAGYEQYF.